This TCR beta chain emerged from a study of T cells in Graves' hyperthyroidism and ophthalmopathy. The overall study: The authors collected peripheral blood at initial diagnosis, before any treatment.

Researchers amplified the TCR beta CDR3 regions from RNA transcripts. A set of HTBI primers served as the primers for a first-round RT-PCR of the TCR CDR3. From the multiplex PCR reads, TCRdb called clonotypes with MiXCR, one entry per CDR3 protein. The sample has over 450,000 distinct CDR3 sequences, about 15% seen once. The germline gives CDR1 SGHRS, CDR2 YFSETQ. Between the trimmed V and J ends, which lost 0 bases and 6 bases, there was a span of 18 bases. The CDR3 is 16 residues long. This clonotype showed up just a few times. Across 18 months, stable Graves' hyperthyroidism was marked by no progression to ophthalmopathy.

Sequencing was performed on blood. This chain uses TRBV5-1 with TRBJ1-2; unclear D gene. The source of this sequence is a woman under 30 with Graves' hyperthyroidism. For the CDR3, the DNA is TGCGCCAGCAGCTTGGAAGCGGCCGGCCGCTCGGATGGCTACACCTTC. This codes for CASSLEAAGRSDGYTF.